The 23 T cell receptor beta chains reported below all come from one sample, sequenced in a study of shared clonotypes between healthy human individuals. The table came from immunoSEQ multiplex PCR; TCRdb's copy has only in-frame clones and leaves some out. There are 2 million to 2.5 million clones in the sample; roughly 90% occur only once, and around 0.38% lies in the top ten. Sequencing was done on a sample of naive CD4+ T cells from PBMCs. Subset denoted: CD45RA+ positively selected. The receptors derive from a man younger than 35 in good health. Some clones in this sample may be carry-over from other donors' samples.

Details on this clone: Distinct nucleotide sequences in the sample also encode this CDR3. The gene calls are TRBV5-8 and TRBJ2-1; D is unclear. The length of the CDR3 is 13 residues. Germline V CDR1 and CDR2: SGHTS, YDEGEE. Trimming removed 0 bases at V and 3 bases at J, with 4 bases between. This CDR3 reads CASSLASYNEQFF. CDR3 nucleotide sequence: TGTGCCAGCAGCTTGGCCAGCTACAATGAGCAGTTCTTC.

This sequence joins TRBV5-1 and TRBJ2-2; possible D gene TRBD1, 6 bases. Trimming took off 3 bases at V and 1 base at J, with 10 bases between the two ends. The CDR3 length is 15 residues. From germline, CDR1 is SGHRS and CDR2 YFSETQ. The CDR3 sequence is CASSYRDGNTGELFF. The CDR3 region has the DNA TGCGCCAGCAGCTACAGGGACGGGAACACCGGGGAGCTGTTTTTT.

In this sample, this clone turned up once. The V and J genes are TRBV28 and TRBJ1-3; D is uncertain. Germline V lookup: CDR1 MDHEN, CDR2 SYDVKM. The CDR3 sequence is 11 residues long. Between the trimmed V and J ends, which lost 8 bases and 2 bases, there was a span of 4 bases. The CDR3 coding sequence is TGTGCCAGCGGCCCTGGAAACACCATATATTTT. It specifies CASGPGNTIYF.

This clone is a singleton in its sample. The chain has TRBV14 and TRBJ2-3; TRBD2 matches at 11 bases. The CDR3 covers 20 residues. Trimming took 3 bases from V and 2 from J; bases not matched to a gene: 16. CDR1 is SGHDN and CDR2 is FVKESK in the germline V gene. CDR3 loop: CASSHRLKILAGGNTDTQYF. CDR3 nucleotide sequence: TGTGCCAGCAGCCACCGCCTAAAAATCTTAGCGGGAGGGAACACAGATACGCAGTATTTT. The complete variable domain, with remaining parts taken from reference TRBV14 and TRBJ2-3, reads EAGVTQFPSHSVIEKGQTVTLRCDPISGHDNLYWYRRVMGKEIKFLLHFVKESKQDESGMPNNRFLAERTGGTYSTLKVQPAELEDSGVYFCASSHRLKILAGGNTDTQYFGPGTRLTVL.

The genes are TRBV9 and TRBJ2-1; a possible D gene is TRBD1 (5 bases). The V and J ends lost 4 bases and 3 bases respectively, with 8 bases between them. The CDR3 is 13 amino acids. Germline loops: CDR1 SGDLS, CDR2 YYNGEE. As DNA, the CDR3 is TGTGCCAGCAGCAGACAGAGCTACAATGAGCAGTTCTTC. Amino acids: CASSRQSYNEQFF.

This clone has a single count. Additional DNA sequences in this sample encode the identical CDR3. This sequence joins TRBV5-1 and TRBJ2-7, with unresolved D. Germline loops: CDR1 SGHRS, CDR2 YFSETQ. The CDR3 sequence is 15 residues long. The V end lost 0 bases, the J end lost 1 base, and 11 bases lay between the germline ends. In DNA, the CDR3 is TGCGCCAGCAGCTTGGTAGTAGCTGGGTCCTACGAGCAGTACTTC. It specifies CASSLVVAGSYEQYF.

This sequence joins TRBV28 and TRBJ2-3; 12 bases are a match to TRBD2. CDR1 is MDHEN and CDR2 is SYDVKM in the germline V gene. After removal of 5 bases from V and 6 bases from J, the junction contained 6 bases not matched to a gene. The CDR3 runs to 15 residues. The CDR3 sequence is CASSTSGRYRDTQYF. CDR3 nucleotide sequence: TGTGCCAGCAGTACTAGCGGGAGGTACAGGGATACGCAGTATTTT.

The chain uses TRBV6-6 and TRBJ2-3; D call uncertain. From germline, CDR1 is MNHNY and CDR2 SVGAGI (reference sequence). Trimming cost V 8 bases and J 1 base, with 10 bases left between them. The CDR3 has 13 residues. The CDR3 sequence: CASGYAGTDTQYF. CDR3 DNA: TGTGCCAGCGGCTATGCGGGCACAGATACGCAGTATTTT.

This chain joins TRBV5-1 and TRBJ2-1; the match to TRBD2 covers 7 bases. Trimming took 6 bases from V and 0 from J; bases not matched to a gene: 6. Germline V gene sequence: CDR1 SGHRS, CDR2 YFSETQ. The CDR3 runs to 15 residues. The CDR3 bases are TGCGCCAGCACCTGGGAGGGAGCCTCCTACAATGAGCAGTTCTTC. The encoded protein is CASTWEGASYNEQFF.

The rearrangement uses TRBV7-2 and TRBJ2-5; maybe TRBD2 (5 bases). In germline, CDR1 is SGHTA, CDR2 FQGNSA. This CDR3 region has 14 residues. V was cut by 5 bases and J by 9 bases, with 19 bases left in between. DNA for the CDR3: TGTGCCAGCAGCCCTAGGTTGCTAGCCGAGGCCCAGTACTTC. It is translated as CASSPRLLAEAQYF.

This CDR3 is CASSLYGLAGDRMGSQYF. The CDR3 bases are TGTGCCAGCAGTTTATACGGACTAGCGGGAGATCGAATGGGGTCCCAGTACTTC. This chain uses TRBV28 with TRBJ2-5; 13 nucleotides line up with TRBD2. The V and J ends lost 1 base and 9 bases, in that order; junction bases with no gene match: 14. This CDR3 has 18 amino acids. Germline CDR1 is MDHEN and CDR2 is SYDVKM.

This clone was recorded only once. The genes are TRBV19 and TRBJ2-7, with 9 bases matching TRBD1. The germline V gene has CDR1 LNHDA and CDR2 SQIVND (reference sequence). CDR3 length: 15 amino acids. Trimming took 6 bases from V and 2 from J; bases not matched to a gene: 8. The CDR3 coding sequence is TGTGCCAGTAGCTACTCGGACAGGGGTCCCTACGAGCAGTACTTC. Protein product: CASSYSDRGPYEQYF. Variable domain in full (rest from reference TRBV19 and TRBJ2-7): DGGITQSPKYLFRKEGQNVTLSCEQNLNHDAMYWYRQDPGQGLRLIYYSQIVNDFQKGDIAEGYSVSREKKESFPLTVTSAQKNPTAFYLCASSYSDRGPYEQYFGPGTRLTVT.

The chain joins TRBV5-1 to TRBJ2-1; 9 bases align to TRBD1. The J segment lost 3 bases and the V segment lost 4 bases, leaving 8 bases of the junction unmatched. The CDR3 is 16 amino acids. CDR1 is SGHRS and CDR2 is YFSETQ in the germline V gene. The CDR3, as DNA: TGCGCCAGCAGCCCGGGACAGGGAGATAACTACAATGAGCAGTTCTTC. Translation: CASSPGQGDNYNEQFF.

The V call is TRBV7-2, the J call TRBJ2-3; 16 bases align to TRBD2. Per germline, CDR1 SGHTA and CDR2 FQGNSA. The CDR3 is 15 residues long. V shed 5 bases and J 10 bases; nucleotides not matched to a gene: 6. The CDR3, as DNA: TGTGCCAGCAGCCCGGGACTAGCGGGAGGGTCTTCGCAGTATTTT. This gives the protein CASSPGLAGGSSQYF.

This clone was detected once. The rearrangement uses TRBV7-2 and TRBJ2-7; 10 positions agree with TRBD2. V shed 1 base, J shed 0 bases, and the junction held 3 bases outside the gene matches. The CDR3 is made up of 16 amino acids. In germline, CDR1 is SGHTA, CDR2 FQGNSA. CDR3 bases: TGTGCCAGCAGCTTAGTTGTAGCGGGGGGCTCCTACGAGCAGTACTTC. This sequence encodes CASSLVVAGGSYEQYF.

J is TRBJ2-3 and V is TRBV5-1; the match to TRBD2 covers 15 bases. With V trimmed by 3 bases and J by 3 bases, 5 bases remained unmatched. This CDR3 is 17 amino acids long. Germline V gives CDR1 SGHRS, CDR2 YFSETQ. The CDR3: CASSSSGLAGGTDTQYF. DNA of the CDR3: TGCGCCAGCAGCTCGTCCGGACTAGCGGGAGGGACAGATACGCAGTATTTT.

A single count supports this clone. This chain connects TRBV7-2 to TRBJ1-2; D remains unclear. This CDR3 has 14 amino acids. CDR1 and CDR2 from the germline V gene are SGHTA and FQGNSA. The ends were cut back, 2 bases at V and 4 bases at J, with 11 bases in the middle. The CDR3 loop reads CASSLNWNLYGYTF. The CDR3, as DNA: TGTGCCAGCAGCTTAAACTGGAACCTCTATGGCTACACCTTC.

V and J are TRBV7-2 and TRBJ2-7, with D possibly called TRBD1 or TRBD2 (5 bases each). V lost 5 bases and J lost 7, with 21 bases in between. This CDR3 comprises 15 residues. Germline V lookup: CDR1 SGHTA, CDR2 FQGNSA. CDR3 amino acids: CASSPPGTLFLEQYF. The CDR3 DNA follows: TGTGCCAGCAGCCCGCCAGGGACCCTTTTTCTGGAGCAGTACTTC.

The chain uses TRBV4-3 and TRBJ2-1; D is perhaps TRBD2 (5 bases). The CDR3 is 15 amino acids. Germline-derived CDR1 and CDR2 are LGHNA and YSLEER. Trimming removed 5 bases at V and 4 bases at J, with 15 bases between. The CDR3 sequence is CASSITSFGYNEQFF. In DNA, the CDR3 is TGCGCCAGCAGCATCACTAGTTTTGGTTACAATGAGCAGTTCTTC.

This clone was observed a single time. The gene calls are TRBV5-6 and TRBJ2-5, with TRBD2 identical over 7 bases. After removal of 3 bases from V and 4 bases from J, the junction contained 6 bases not matched to a gene. This CDR3 is built from 14 residues. CDR1 is SGHDT and CDR2 is YYEEEE in the germline V gene. The CDR3 is CASSSFRGVETQYF. The CDR3 nucleotides read TGTGCCAGCAGCTCATTTCGGGGGGTAGAGACCCAGTACTTC.

V is TRBV28 and J is TRBJ2-7; D unclear. The CDR3 is 12 amino acids. V was cut by 8 bases and J by 6 bases, with 14 bases left in between. The germline CDR1 and CDR2 sequences are MDHEN and SYDVKM. The CDR3: CASGMVMGEQYF. The CDR3 DNA reads TGTGCCAGCGGGATGGTAATGGGCGAGCAGTACTTC.

V is TRBV4-1 and J is TRBJ1-5, with D possibly being TRBD1 (6 bases). Germline CDR1 MGHRA, CDR2 YSYEKL. Trimming cost V 1 base and J 4 bases, with 14 bases left between them. The CDR3 length is 16 residues. This CDR3 is CASSQVGGGGNQPQHF. The CDR3 DNA sequence: TGCGCCAGCAGCCAAGTAGGGGGGGGCGGGAATCAGCCCCAGCATTTT.

J is TRBJ1-4 and V is TRBV19; a weak D match, TRBD1 (6 bases). Trimming shortened V by 5 bases and J by 0 bases, and 16 bases separated the two germline ends. This CDR3 is 17 amino acids long. Germline V gene lookup returns CDR1 LNHDA and CDR2 SQIVND (reference sequence). The CDR3 region is CASSRPGGGSTNEKLFF. The CDR3 DNA follows: TGTGCCAGTAGTCGTCCGGGGGGCGGTTCAACTAATGAAAAACTGTTTTTT.